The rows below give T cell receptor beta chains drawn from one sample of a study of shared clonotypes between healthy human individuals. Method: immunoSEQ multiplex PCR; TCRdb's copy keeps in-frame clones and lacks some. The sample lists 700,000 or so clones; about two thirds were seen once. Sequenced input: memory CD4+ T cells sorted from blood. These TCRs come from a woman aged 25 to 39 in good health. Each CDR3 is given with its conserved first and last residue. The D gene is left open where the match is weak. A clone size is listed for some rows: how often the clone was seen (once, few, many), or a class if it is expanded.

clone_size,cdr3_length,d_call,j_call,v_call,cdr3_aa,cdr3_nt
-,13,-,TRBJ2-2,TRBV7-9,CASTAPNTGELFF,TGTGCCAGCACCGCGCCGAACACCGGGGAGCTGTTTTTT
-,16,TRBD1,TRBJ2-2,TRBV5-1,CASKGQGASNTGELFF,TGCGCCAGCAAGGGACAGGGGGCTTCAAACACCGGGGAGCTGTTTTTT
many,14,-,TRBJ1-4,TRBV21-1,CASGIQGSNEKLFF,TGTGCCAGCGGGATACAGGGATCTAATGAAAAACTGTTTTTT
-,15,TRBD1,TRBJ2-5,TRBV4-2,CASSQGGTGGETQYF,TGTGCCAGCAGCCAAGGGGGGACAGGGGGCGAGACCCAGTACTTC
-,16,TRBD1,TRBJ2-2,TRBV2,CASREGGQGAVGELFF,TGTGCCAGCAGAGAAGGGGGACAGGGGGCCGTCGGGGAGCTGTTTTTT
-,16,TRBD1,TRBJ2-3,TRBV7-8,CASSRTGNPNTDTQYF,TGTGCCAGCAGCCGGACAGGGAATCCTAACACAGATACGCAGTATTTT
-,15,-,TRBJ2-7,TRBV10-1,CASSEYRGARNEQYF,TGCGCCAGCAGTGAGTATCGGGGGGCGCGTAACGAGCAGTACTTC
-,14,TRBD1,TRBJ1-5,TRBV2,CASSPRTGRQPQHF,TGTGCCAGCAGTCCAAGGACAGGAAGGCAGCCCCAGCATTTT
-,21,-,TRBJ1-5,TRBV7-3,CASIYRHWGDVVGLSNQPQHF,TGTGCCAGCATCTATAGACACTGGGGTGACGTGGTAGGGTTGAGCAATCAGCCCCAGCATTTT
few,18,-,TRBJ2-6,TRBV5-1,CASSLQAQGASGANVLTF,TGCGCCAGCAGCTTACAGGCCCAGGGAGCCTCTGGGGCCAACGTCCTGACTTTC
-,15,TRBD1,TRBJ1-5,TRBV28,CASSFDGQGNQPQHF,TGTGCCAGCAGTTTCGATGGACAGGGGAATCAGCCCCAGCATTTT
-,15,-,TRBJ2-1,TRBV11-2,CASSRTVLAPNEQFF,TGTGCCAGCAGCAGAACGGTACTAGCCCCCAATGAGCAGTTCTTC
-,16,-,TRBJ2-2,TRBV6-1,CASSARAGAATGELFF,TGTGCCAGCAGTGCCCGGGCGGGGGCGGCCACCGGGGAGCTGTTTTTT
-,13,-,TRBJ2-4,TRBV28,CASSPQYFGIQYF,TGTGCCAGCAGTCCCCAATATTTTGGCATTCAGTACTTC
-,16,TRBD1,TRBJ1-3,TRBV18,CASSPERTGVGNTIYF,TGTGCCAGCTCACCAGAACGAACAGGGGTCGGAAACACCATATATTTT
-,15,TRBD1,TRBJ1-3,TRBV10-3,CAIGQGIHSGNTIYF,TGTGCCATCGGACAGGGAATTCACTCTGGAAACACCATATATTTT
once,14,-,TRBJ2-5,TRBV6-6,CASSLTSGRETQYF,TGTGCCAGCAGCCTGACCTCAGGGAGAGAGACCCAGTACTTC
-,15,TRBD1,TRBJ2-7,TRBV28,CASSPMTGGKYEQYF,TGTGCCAGCAGTCCCATGACAGGGGGGAAATACGAGCAGTACTTC
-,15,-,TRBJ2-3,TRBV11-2,CASSSAYLSTDTQYF,TGTGCCAGCAGCTCGGCCTATCTAAGCACAGATACGCAGTATTTT
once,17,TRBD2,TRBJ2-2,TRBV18,CASSPLSGSSDTGELFF,TGTGCCAGCTCACCACTAAGCGGGAGTTCGGACACCGGGGAGCTGTTTTTT